The clone carrying this T cell receptor beta chain was seen a handful of times. The sample belongs to a study of PD-L1 blockade in urothelial cancer. Study at large: About 85% of the 29 patients were men with bladder-origin urothelial cancer.

Germline lookup yields CDR1 MRHNA and CDR2 SNTAGT. This CDR3 region has 13 residues. V gave up 5 bases and J gave up 10 bases, with 15 bases separating them. Time point of the sample: peripheral blood 6 weeks after treatment start. Method: immunoSEQ multiplex PCR; TCRdb's copy keeps in-frame clones and lacks some. The data show over 20,000 clones, approximately 89% seen once. Sample: PBMCs, taken around atezolizumab (anti-PD-L1) treatment. The clonotype was recovered from a woman aged 55-69 years with urothelial cancer. The chain joins TRBV6-4 to TRBJ2-1; the D gene is possibly TRBD1 (6 bases). DNA of the CDR3: TGTGCCAGCAGTTCACAGGGCAGGACCGAGCAGTTCTTC. Residues: CASSSQGRTEQFF.